This T cell receptor (beta chain) appears in the sequencing data of a study of blood T cell repertoires in COVID-19. Generated by immunoSEQ multiplex PCR, the TCRdb table keeps only in-frame clones and is missing some. The sample shows over 110,000 clones, 65% to 85% of them seen only once. V gave up 3 bases and J gave up 4 bases, with 15 bases separating them. Looked up from germline, CDR1 is KGHSH and CDR2 is LQKENI. The CDR3 is 15 amino acids. This clone was recorded once. This TCR came from a woman aged 60-75 years with acute or convalescent COVID-19. The chain uses TRBV18 and TRBJ1-1, with D perhaps matching TRBD1 (6 bases). Sample: peripheral blood. CDR3: CASSPAGRGSTEAFF. Here the CDR3 DNA reads TGTGCCAGCTCACCTGCGGGGAGGGGGAGCACTGAAGCTTTCTTT.